This TCR beta chain appears in the sequencing data of a study of cytomegalovirus exposure and HLA in healthy donors. Method: immunoSEQ multiplex PCR; TCRdb's copy keeps in-frame clones and lacks some. The data show around 200,000 clones, with around 88% seen just once and about 2.7% held by the top ten. In the case of this clone: Its antigen is undetermined.

The trim removed 2 bases at V and 2 bases at J, leaving 9 bases unmatched. The CDR3 contains 16 residues. CDR1 is SGHNT and CDR2 is YYREEE in the germline V gene (reference sequence). Whole-study results and caveats: Associated with cytomegalovirus, according to the listing, were around 160 TCR beta chains.

This clonotype was sampled from a young woman in good health and CMV-seronegative. Material for sequencing was PBMCs. The gene calls are TRBV5-4 and TRBJ2-5; 7 bases align to TRBD2. The CDR3 DNA reads TGTGCCAGCAGCTTACTACCGGGACTACCGCAAGAGACCCAGTACTTC. This encodes CASSLLPGLPQETQYF. The entire variable domain, with the rest obtained from reference TRBV5-4 and TRBJ2-5, is as follows: ETGVTQSPTHLIKTRGQQVTLRCSSQSGHNTVSWYQQALGQGPQFIFQYYREEENGRGNFPPRFSGLQFPNYSSELNVNALELDDSALYLCASSLLPGLPQETQYFGPGTRLLVL.